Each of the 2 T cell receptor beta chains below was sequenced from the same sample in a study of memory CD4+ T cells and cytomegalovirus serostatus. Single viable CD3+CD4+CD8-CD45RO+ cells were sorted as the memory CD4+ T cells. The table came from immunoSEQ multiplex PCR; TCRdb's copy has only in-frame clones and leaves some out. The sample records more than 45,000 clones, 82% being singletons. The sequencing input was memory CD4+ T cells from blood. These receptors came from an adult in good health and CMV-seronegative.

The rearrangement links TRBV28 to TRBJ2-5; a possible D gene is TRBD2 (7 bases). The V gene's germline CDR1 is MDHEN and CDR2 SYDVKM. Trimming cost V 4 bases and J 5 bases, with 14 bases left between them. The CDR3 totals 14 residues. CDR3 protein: CASSSGGRWETQYF. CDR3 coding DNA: TGTGCCAGCAGTTCGGGGGGCCGGTGGGAGACCCAGTACTTC.

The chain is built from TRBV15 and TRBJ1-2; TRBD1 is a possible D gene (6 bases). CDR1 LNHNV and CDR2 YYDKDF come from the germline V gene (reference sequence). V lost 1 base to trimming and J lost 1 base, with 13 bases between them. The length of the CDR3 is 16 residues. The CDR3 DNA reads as TGTGCCACCAGCAGAGTTAACAGGGATTATAACTATGGCTACACCTTC. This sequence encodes CATSRVNRDYNYGYTF.